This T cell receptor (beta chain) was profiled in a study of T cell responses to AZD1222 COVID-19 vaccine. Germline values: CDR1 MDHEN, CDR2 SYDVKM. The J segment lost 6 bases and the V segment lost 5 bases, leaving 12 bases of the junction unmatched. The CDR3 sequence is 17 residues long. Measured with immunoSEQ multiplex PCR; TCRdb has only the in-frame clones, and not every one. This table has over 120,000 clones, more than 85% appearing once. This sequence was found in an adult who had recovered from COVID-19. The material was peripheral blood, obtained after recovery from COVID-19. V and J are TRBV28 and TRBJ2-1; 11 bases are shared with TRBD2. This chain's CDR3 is CASSPGGLADSSNEQFF. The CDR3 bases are TGTGCCAGCAGTCCTGGGGGACTAGCGGACTCTAGCAATGAGCAGTTCTTC.